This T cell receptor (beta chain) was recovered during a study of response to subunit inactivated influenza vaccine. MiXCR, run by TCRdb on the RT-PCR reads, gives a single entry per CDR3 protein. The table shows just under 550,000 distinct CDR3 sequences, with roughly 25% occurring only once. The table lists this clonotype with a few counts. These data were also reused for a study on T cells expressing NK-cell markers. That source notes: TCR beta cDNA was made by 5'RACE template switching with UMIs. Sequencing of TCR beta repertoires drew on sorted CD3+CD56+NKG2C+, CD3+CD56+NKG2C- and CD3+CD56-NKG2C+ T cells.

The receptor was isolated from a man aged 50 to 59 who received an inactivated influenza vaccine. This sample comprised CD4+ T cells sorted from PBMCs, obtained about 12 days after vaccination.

CDR3 in amino acids: CASSIVSSTDTQYF. The CDR3 region has the DNA TGTGCCAGCAGCATCGTTTCTAGCACAGATACGCAGTATTTT. The chain recombines TRBV7-9 with TRBJ2-3; unclear D gene. Between the trimmed V and J ends, which lost 5 bases and 0 bases, there was a span of 9 bases. The CDR3 covers 14 residues. Per germline, CDR1 SEHNR and CDR2 FQNEAQ (reference sequence).